Below, 8 T cell receptor beta chains from the same sample are listed, as sequenced in a study of cytomegalovirus exposure and HLA in healthy donors. The study ran its PCR with 60 Vbeta and 13 Jbeta primers. Clones were sequenced by immunoSEQ multiplex PCR, and TCRdb holds only the in-frame ones, with some missing. The table includes 150,000 to 200,000 clones, approximately 84% detected once. Specimen: PBMCs. These receptors originate from a girl between 10 and 17 years old in good health and CMV-seropositive.

CDR3 DNA: TGTGCCAGTAGTATCGCAGGGACCTACGAGCAGTACTTC. It is translated as CASSIAGTYEQYF. The chain has TRBV19 and TRBJ2-7; a possible D gene is TRBD1 (5 bases). This CDR3 comprises 13 residues. Germline CDR1 reads LNHDA; CDR2 reads SQIVND (reference sequence). V shed 3 bases and J shed 2 bases, with 8 bases lying between them.

This clone was seen only once. The chain employs TRBV2 and TRBJ1-2, with TRBD1 identical over 8 bases. The length of the CDR3 is 13 residues. Trimming at V came to 2 bases and at J to 5 bases, leaving 1 base not matched to a gene. CDR1 and CDR2 (germline): SNHLY, FYNNEI. The CDR3 nucleotides are TGTGCCAGCAGTGAACAGGGGGCGTATGGCTACACCTTC. Its translation: CASSEQGAYGYTF. Full variable domain (rest looked up from reference TRBV2 and TRBJ1-2): EPEVTQTPSHQVTQMGQEVILRCVPISNHLYFYWYRQILGQKVEFLVSFYNNEISEKSEIFDDQFSVERPDGSNFTLKIRSTKLEDSAMYFCASSEQGAYGYTFGSGTRLTVV.

This CDR3 is CASSPGLVEREQFF. CDR3 DNA: TGTGCCAGTAGTCCGGGACTAGTAGAGCGTGAGCAGTTCTTC. The rearrangement joins TRBV19 to TRBJ2-1, with 8 bases lining up with TRBD2. Trimming took 5 bases from V and 9 from J; bases not matched to a gene: 9. The CDR3 consists of 14 residues. Germline V gives CDR1 LNHDA, CDR2 SQIVND (reference sequence).

This chain connects TRBV10-2 to TRBJ1-1; D unclear. Trimming cost V 9 bases and J 5 bases, with 16 bases left between them. Germline assignment: CDR1 WSHSY and CDR2 SAAADI. The CDR3 loop spans 13 amino acids. Here the CDR3 reads CASFATQRTEAFF. The DNA of the CDR3 is TGCGCCAGTTTTGCGACACAACGGACTGAAGCTTTCTTT.

This chain joins TRBV25-1 and TRBJ1-2; D ambiguous. CDR3 length equals 15 residues. Trimming shortened V by 2 bases and J by 1 base, and 11 bases separated the two germline ends. CDR1 and CDR2 from the germline V gene are MGHDK and SYGVNS. CDR3 protein: CASSERQDINYGYTF. The CDR3 region has the DNA TGTGCCAGCAGTGAAAGGCAGGATATTAACTATGGCTACACCTTC.

This rearrangement joins TRBV5-8 to TRBJ2-3; TRBD2 agrees at 15 bases. This CDR3 has 18 amino acids. The V and J ends lost 4 bases and 0 bases, in that order; junction bases with no gene match: 6. The germline gives CDR1 SGHTS, CDR2 YDEGEE. The DNA of the CDR3 is TGTGCCAGCAGCACGGGGACTAGCGGGGGGACTAGCACAGATACGCAGTATTTT. Encoded protein: CASSTGTSGGTSTDTQYF.

The chain employs TRBV5-4 and TRBJ2-5; a weak D match, TRBD1 (6 bases). V lost 4 bases to trimming and J lost 5 bases, with 12 bases between them. Germline lookup yields CDR1 SGHNT and CDR2 YYREEE (reference sequence). This CDR3 region has 13 residues. CDR3 region: CASSPPGDETQYF. DNA of the CDR3: TGTGCCAGCAGCCCACCAGGGGACGAGACCCAGTACTTC.

This clone has just a few counts. This chain links TRBV5-6 with TRBJ2-3; D perhaps matches TRBD1 (5 bases). V shed 1 base and J shed 1 base, with 13 bases lying between them. The CDR3 length is 16 residues. Germline CDR1 is SGHDT and CDR2 is YYEEEE. The CDR3 loop is CASSLFGAGRTDTQYF. Written as DNA, the CDR3 is TGTGCCAGCAGCTTGTTTGGGGCCGGCCGCACAGATACGCAGTATTTT.